This T cell receptor (beta chain) was retrieved from a study of cytomegalovirus exposure and HLA in healthy donors. Study results and limitations: DRB1 showed the most TCR associations and HLA-C the fewest in a later analysis, as rates varied by HLA locus.

The PCR was carried out with 60 Vbeta primers and 13 Jbeta primers. Libraries were prepared by immunoSEQ multiplex PCR; TCRdb keeps only in-frame clonotypes and omits some of them. The repertoire includes roughly 150,000 clones, approximately 80% of them detected once, and about 5.6% sits in the top ten. This clone has a single count. Its antigen is unknown. CDR3 length: 15 residues. CDR1 and CDR2 from the germline V gene are MNHEY and SVGAGI. V lost 5 bases and J lost 7, with 15 bases in between. J is TRBJ1-6 and V is TRBV6-5; D is possibly TRBD1 (5 bases). The sequenced material came from PBMCs. The clonotype comes from a man aged 30-40 years in good health and CMV-seropositive. The CDR3 coding sequence is TGTGCCAGCAGTGGGGGGACGACCCGGAATTCACCCCTCCACTTT. Protein: CASSGGTTRNSPLHF.